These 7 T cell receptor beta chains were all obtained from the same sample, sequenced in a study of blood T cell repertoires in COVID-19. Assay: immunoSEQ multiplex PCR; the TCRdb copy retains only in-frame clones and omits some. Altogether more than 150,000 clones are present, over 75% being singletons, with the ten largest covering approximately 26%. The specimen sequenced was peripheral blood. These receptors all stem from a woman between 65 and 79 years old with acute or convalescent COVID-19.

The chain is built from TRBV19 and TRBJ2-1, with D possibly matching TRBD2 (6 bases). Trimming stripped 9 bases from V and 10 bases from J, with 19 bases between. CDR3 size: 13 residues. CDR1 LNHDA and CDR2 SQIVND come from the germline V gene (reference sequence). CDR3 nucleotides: TGTGCCAGCAAATCCGGGACTGCACGGGAGCAGTTCTTC. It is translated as CASKSGTAREQFF. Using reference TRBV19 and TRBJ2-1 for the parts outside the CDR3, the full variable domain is DGGITQSPKYLFRKEGQNVTLSCEQNLNHDAMYWYRQDPGQGLRLIYYSQIVNDFQKGDIAEGYSVSREKKESFPLTVTSAQKNPTAFYLCASKSGTAREQFFGPGTRLTVL.

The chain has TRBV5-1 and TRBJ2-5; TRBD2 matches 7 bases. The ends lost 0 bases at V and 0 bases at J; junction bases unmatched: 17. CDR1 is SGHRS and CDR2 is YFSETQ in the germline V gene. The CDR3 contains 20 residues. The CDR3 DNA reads TGCGCCAGCAGCTTGGGCCAGGAGAAGCGGGACGACGACGACCAAGAGACCCAGTACTTC. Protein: CASSLGQEKRDDDDQETQYF.

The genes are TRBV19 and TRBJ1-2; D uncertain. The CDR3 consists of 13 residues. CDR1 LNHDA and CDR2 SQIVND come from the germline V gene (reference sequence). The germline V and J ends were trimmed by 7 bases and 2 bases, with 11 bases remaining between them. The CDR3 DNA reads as TGTGCCAGTACCTATACAGAAAACTATGGCTACACCTTC. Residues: CASTYTENYGYTF.

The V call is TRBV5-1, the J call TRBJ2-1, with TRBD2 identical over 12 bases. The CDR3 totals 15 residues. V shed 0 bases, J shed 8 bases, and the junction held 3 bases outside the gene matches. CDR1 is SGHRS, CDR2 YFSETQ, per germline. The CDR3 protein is CASSLGLAGVDEQFF. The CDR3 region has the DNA TGCGCCAGCAGCTTGGGACTAGCGGGAGTCGATGAGCAGTTCTTC. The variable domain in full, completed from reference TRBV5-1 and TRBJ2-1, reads KAGVTQTPRYLIKTRGQQVTLSCSPISGHRSVSWYQQTPGQGLQFLFEYFSETQRNKGNFPGRFSGRQFSNSRSEMNVSTLELGDSALYLCASSLGLAGVDEQFFGPGTRLTVL.

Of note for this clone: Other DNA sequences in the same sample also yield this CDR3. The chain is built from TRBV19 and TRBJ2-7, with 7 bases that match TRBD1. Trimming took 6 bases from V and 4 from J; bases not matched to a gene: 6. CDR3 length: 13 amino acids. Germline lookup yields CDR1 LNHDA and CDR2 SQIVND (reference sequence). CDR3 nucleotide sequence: TGTGCCAGTAGCCCCGGGACAGCGTACGAGCAGTACTTC. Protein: CASSPGTAYEQYF.

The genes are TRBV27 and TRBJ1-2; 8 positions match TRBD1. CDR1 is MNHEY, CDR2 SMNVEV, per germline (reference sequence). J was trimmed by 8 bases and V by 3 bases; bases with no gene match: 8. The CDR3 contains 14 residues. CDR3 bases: TGTGCCAGCAGTTTGCAGGGGGCGCGTGGAGGCTACACCTTC. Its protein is CASSLQGARGGYTF.

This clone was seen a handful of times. The CDR3 nucleotides read TGTGCCAGCAGTTTTAGAAGAGGTGACAATGAGCAGTTCTTC. This translates into CASSFRRGDNEQFF. The chain has TRBV2 and TRBJ2-1, with D unresolved. With 5 bases removed from V and 5 bases from J, the gap between germline ends came to 13 bases. In germline, CDR1 is SNHLY, CDR2 FYNNEI. This CDR3 is built from 14 residues.